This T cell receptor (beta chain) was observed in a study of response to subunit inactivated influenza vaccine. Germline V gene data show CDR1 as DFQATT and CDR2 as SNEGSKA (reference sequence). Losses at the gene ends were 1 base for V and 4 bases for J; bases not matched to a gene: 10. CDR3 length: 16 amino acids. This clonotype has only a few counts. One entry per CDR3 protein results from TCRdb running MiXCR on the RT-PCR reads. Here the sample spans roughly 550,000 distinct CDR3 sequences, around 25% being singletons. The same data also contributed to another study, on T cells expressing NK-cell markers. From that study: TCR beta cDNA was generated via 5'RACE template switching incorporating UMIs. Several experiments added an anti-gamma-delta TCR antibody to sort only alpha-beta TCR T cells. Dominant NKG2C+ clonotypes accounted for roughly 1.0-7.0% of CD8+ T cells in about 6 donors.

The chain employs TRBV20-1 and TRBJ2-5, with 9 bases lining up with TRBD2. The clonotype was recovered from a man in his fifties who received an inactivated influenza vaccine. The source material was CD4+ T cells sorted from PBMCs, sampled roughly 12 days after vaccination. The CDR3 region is CSARARGGRAAETQYF. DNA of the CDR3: TGCAGTGCTAGAGCCCGTGGCGGGAGGGCCGCAGAGACCCAGTACTTC.